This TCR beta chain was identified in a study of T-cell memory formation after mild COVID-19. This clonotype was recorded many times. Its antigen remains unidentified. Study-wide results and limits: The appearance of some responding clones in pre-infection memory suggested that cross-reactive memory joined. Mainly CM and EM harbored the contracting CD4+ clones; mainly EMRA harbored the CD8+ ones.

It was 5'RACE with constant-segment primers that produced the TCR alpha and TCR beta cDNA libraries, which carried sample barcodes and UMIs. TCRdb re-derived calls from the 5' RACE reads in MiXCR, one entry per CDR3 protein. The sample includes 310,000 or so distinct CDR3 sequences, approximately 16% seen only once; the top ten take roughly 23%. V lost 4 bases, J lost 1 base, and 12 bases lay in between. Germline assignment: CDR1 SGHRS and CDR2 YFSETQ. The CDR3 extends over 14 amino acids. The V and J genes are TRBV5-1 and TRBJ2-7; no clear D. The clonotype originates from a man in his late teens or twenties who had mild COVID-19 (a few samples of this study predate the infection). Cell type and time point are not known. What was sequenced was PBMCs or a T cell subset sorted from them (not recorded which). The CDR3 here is CASSIALGSYEQYF. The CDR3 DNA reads TGCGCCAGCAGCATTGCACTCGGGTCCTACGAGCAGTACTTC.